Sequencing of this T cell receptor (beta chain) was carried out in a study of blood T cells in healthy people across ages. Trimming took 4 bases from V and 1 from J; bases not matched to a gene: 4. The CDR3 consists of 15 residues. Germline CDR1 SGHTA, CDR2 FQGNSA. For the second PCR, which ran for about 7 to 12 cycles, a sample-barcoded 5' primer and a J-beta primer mix were used. Every sample gave at least 3 million paired-end reads containing CDR3. MiXCR was run by TCRdb on the 5' RACE reads, yielding one entry per CDR3 protein. This sample yields about 1.8 million distinct CDR3 sequences, of which 49% are seen a single time; less than 2.5% belongs to the top ten. As to this clonotype: Its cognate antigen is unknown.

Study-level points and caveats: Both naive CD4+ cell counts and diversity were greater in long-lived donors than in aged donors.

The sequence was collected from a woman aged 40 to 49 in good health. Sequencing was carried out using blood. The V gene is TRBV7-2, the J gene TRBJ1-1; 9 positions agree with TRBD1. DNA for the CDR3: TGTGCCAGCAGCTCCACAGGGGGCTGGAACACTGAAGCTTTCTTT. Protein product: CASSSTGGWNTEAFF.